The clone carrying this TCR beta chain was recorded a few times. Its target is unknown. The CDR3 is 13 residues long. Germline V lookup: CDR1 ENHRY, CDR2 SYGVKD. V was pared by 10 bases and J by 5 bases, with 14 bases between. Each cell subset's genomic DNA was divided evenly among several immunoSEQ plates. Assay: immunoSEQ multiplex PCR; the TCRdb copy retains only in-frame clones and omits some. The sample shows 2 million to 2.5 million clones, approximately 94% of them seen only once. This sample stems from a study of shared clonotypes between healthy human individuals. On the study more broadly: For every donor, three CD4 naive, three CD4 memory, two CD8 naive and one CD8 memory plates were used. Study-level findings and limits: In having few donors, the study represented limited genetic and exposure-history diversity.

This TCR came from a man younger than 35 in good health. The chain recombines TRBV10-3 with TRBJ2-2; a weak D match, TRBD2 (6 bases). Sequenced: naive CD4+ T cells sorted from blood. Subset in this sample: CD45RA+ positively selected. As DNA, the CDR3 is TGTGCCAACTCCGCCGGGGGAACCGGGGAGCTGTTTTTT. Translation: CANSAGGTGELFF.